These 5 T cell receptor beta chains originate from one sample sequenced in a study of blood T cell repertoires in COVID-19. The protocol was immunoSEQ multiplex PCR, while the TCRdb copy is restricted to in-frame clones and leaves out a portion. This sample carries about 200,000 clones, 80% to 90% of them seen once, and the ten largest clones take around 8%. The sample was PBMCs or T cells enriched from blood (not recorded which). The source of these receptors is a woman in her late teens or twenties who had recovered from COVID-19.

The chain is built from TRBV12-3 or TRBV12-4 and TRBJ1-5; no clear D. Trimming stripped 5 bases from V and 3 bases from J, with 5 bases between. The CDR3 covers 12 residues. The CDR3 protein is CASSTNNQPQHF. In nucleotides, the CDR3 is TGTGCCAGCAGTACAAACAATCAGCCCCAGCATTTT.

The V call is TRBV5-1, the J call TRBJ2-7; TRBD1 matches at 10 bases. Germline V gene data show CDR1 as SGHRS and CDR2 as YFSETQ. The CDR3 consists of 14 residues. V lost 4 bases, J lost 5 bases, and 6 bases stayed unmatched. The CDR3 protein is CASSGWDRGDEQYF. As DNA, the CDR3 is TGCGCCAGCAGCGGCTGGGACAGGGGTGACGAGCAGTACTTC.

V usage is TRBV28 and J usage is TRBJ1-4, with a possible D match to TRBD1 (6 bases). CDR1 MDHEN and CDR2 SYDVKM come from the germline V gene. The CDR3 length is 13 residues. Between the trimmed V and J ends, which lost 7 bases and 8 bases, there was a span of 14 bases. The CDR3 bases are TGTGCCAGCATTCGGGGGGCGAGGGAAAAACTGTTTTTT. Translation: CASIRGAREKLFF.

This clone was counted a single time. The chain links TRBV19 to TRBJ2-3, with TRBD2 matching 12 bases. Germline CDR1 and CDR2: LNHDA and SQIVND (reference sequence). The CDR3 spans 15 residues. Trimming cost V 10 bases and J 6 bases; bases outside gene matches: 11. The CDR3 protein is CATHPSGGVSDTQYF. DNA for the CDR3: TGTGCCACCCACCCTAGCGGGGGGGTTTCGGATACGCAGTATTTT.

V usage is TRBV27 and J usage is TRBJ1-2, with D unresolved. CDR3 length: 13 residues. V lost 0 bases, J lost 5 bases, and 7 bases lay in between. The germline V gene has CDR1 MNHEY and CDR2 SMNVEV (reference sequence). The CDR3 is CASSLSRDYGYTF. In DNA, the CDR3 is TGTGCCAGCAGTTTATCTCGGGATTATGGCTACACCTTC.